This T cell receptor beta chain stems from a study of breast tumors, draining lymph nodes, adjacent tissues (dated by TCRdb to 2016 to 2018). For the wider study: In breast cancer patients, the study compared the TCR beta repertoires of tumor, adjacent nontumor tissue and axillary lymph nodes. In human breast cancer, the study set out to evaluate how tumor, surrounding tissue and draining lymph node repertoires relate to one another and whether T cells may move between these sites. The full study reports these points: Tumor and nontumor tissue repertoires were significantly more similar in luminal-like than in basal-like breast cancer. The study presented the conclusion that tumor T cells originate in lymph nodes as consistent with a hypothesis, not as something directly demonstrated. The data were considered consistent with most tumor T cells being derived from the lymph node and subsequently expanding within tumor tissue. Tumors showed preferential V and J gene usage, and their T-cell repertoire diversity fell below that of lymph nodes yet above that of nontumor tissue.

The CDR3 spans 15 residues, from the cysteine through the phenylalanine. Here the CDR3 DNA is all that survives: 45 bases in frame from base 1. The germline V gene encodes CDR1 SGHRS and CDR2 YFSETQ. Lymph node samples came from the axillary draining lymph nodes of breast cancer patients. Sequencing took place on an Illumina HiSeq 2000. TCR beta chain libraries were generated through multiplex PCR amplification. High-throughput sequencing was used to analyze the amplified TCR beta chain products. TCRdb reprocessed the public reads (quality trimming at Q25 with fastp, clone calling with MiXCR) and kept in-frame beta chains. One record per CDR3 amino acid sequence lists the most common genes and DNA. Across this sample there are 120,000 or so distinct CDR3 sequences, with just under 20% seen only once. The top ten clonotypes cover roughly 3.5% of the sample. As regards this clonotype: Its cognate antigen has yet to be identified. The junction departs from the called germline gene at one end, perhaps through a read error.

The sample consisted of axillary lymph node tissue. The receptor was isolated from a female donor with breast cancer. Some clones in this sample may be carry-over from other donors' samples. The V and J genes are TRBV5-1 and TRBJ2-1, with 14 bases matching TRBD2. The DNA sequence reads TGCGCTAGCAGCTTTGGGACTAGCGGGAGTTACGAGCAGTTCTTC. Its protein product is CASSFGTSGSYEQFF.